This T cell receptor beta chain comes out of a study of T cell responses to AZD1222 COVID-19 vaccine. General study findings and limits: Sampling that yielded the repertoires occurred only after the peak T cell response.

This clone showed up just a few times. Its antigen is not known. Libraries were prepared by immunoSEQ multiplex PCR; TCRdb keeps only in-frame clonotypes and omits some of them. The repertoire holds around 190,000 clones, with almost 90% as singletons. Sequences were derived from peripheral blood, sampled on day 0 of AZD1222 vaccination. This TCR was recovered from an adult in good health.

In DNA form, the CDR3 reads TGTGCCACCGGCCGCAGCTCTGGAAACACCATATATTTT. This sequence encodes CATGRSSGNTIYF. The rearrangement links TRBV28 to TRBJ1-3, with no clear D. Germline-derived CDR1 and CDR2 are MDHEN and SYDVKM. Between the trimmed V and J ends, which lost 10 bases and 0 bases, there was a span of 10 bases. The CDR3 is made up of 13 amino acids.